The entry that follows covers one T cell receptor beta chain sequence. Its cognate antigen is unknown. Researchers used the Oncomine TCR Beta short-read assay to sequence DNA from cultured CD4+ T cells. TCRdb fed the PCR reads into MiXCR, producing one record per CDR3 protein. Of 13,000 or so distinct CDR3 sequences in the sample, 35% to 55% were seen once. The sample belongs to a study of vaccination and CD4 T cells after COVID-19. This CDR3 is 15 amino acids long. J was trimmed by 6 bases and V by 4 bases; bases with no gene match: 6. Germline V CDR1 and CDR2: MGHDK, SYGVNS. Treatment meaning: roughly 11-day PBMC culture with coronavirus spike peptide pools or control peptides (ViraFEST assay). ViraFEST used peptide pools to expand antigen-specific T cells and subsequently sequenced their TCRs. On days 3 and 7, half the medium was swapped for fresh IL-2-containing medium.

The sequence derives from a human donor who had recovered from COVID-19. The V call is TRBV25-1, the J call TRBJ1-6; 7 nucleotides line up with TRBD1. Sequenced: CD4+ T cells from blood, cultured in vitro. The CDR3 sequence is CASSGHRGGNSPLHF. The CDR3 bases are TGTGCCAGCAGTGGGCACAGGGGAGGTAATTCACCCCTCCACTTT.